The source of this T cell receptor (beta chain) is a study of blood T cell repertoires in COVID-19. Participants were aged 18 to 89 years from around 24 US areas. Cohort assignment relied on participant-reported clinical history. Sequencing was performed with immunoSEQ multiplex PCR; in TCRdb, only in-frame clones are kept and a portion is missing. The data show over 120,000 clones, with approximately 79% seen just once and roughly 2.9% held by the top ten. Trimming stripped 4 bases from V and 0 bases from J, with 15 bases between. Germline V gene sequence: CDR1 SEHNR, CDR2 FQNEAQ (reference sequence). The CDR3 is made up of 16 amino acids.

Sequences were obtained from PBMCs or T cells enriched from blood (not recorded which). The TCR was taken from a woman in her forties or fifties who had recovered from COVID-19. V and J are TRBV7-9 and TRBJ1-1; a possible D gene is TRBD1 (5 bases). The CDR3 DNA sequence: TGTGCCAGCAGCTCACTATCCCGGGGGATGAACACTGAAGCTTTCTTT. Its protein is CASSSLSRGMNTEAFF.